These T cell receptor beta chains were read from a single sample in a study of blood T cell repertoires in COVID-19. Sequenced by immunoSEQ multiplex PCR; TCRdb stores in-frame clones only, minus some. This sample has just over 250,000 clones, with around four fifths found just once. Sequenced input: PBMCs or T cells enriched from blood (not recorded which). The receptors come from a man under 40 with acute COVID-19. The CDR3 runs from the conserved cysteine through the conserved F or W. D genes are given only for firm matches. Expanded clones are given a class, and other clones once, few, many or no size at all.

J gene	clone size	V gene	D gene	CDR3 protein	CDR3 DNA
TRBJ1-1	-	TRBV7-2	-	CASIKPQGRYTEAFF	TGTGCCAGCATCAAGCCACAGGGACGGTACACTGAAGCTTTCTTT
TRBJ2-3	-	TRBV7-2	TRBD2	CASSKSGGVGTDTQYF	TGTGCCAGCAGCAAATCTGGGGGGGTGGGCACAGATACGCAGTATTTT
TRBJ2-1	many	TRBV6-5	TRBD2	CASSYGGSYNEQFF	TGTGCCAGCAGTTACGGCGGGAGCTACAATGAGCAGTTCTTC
TRBJ2-1	few	TRBV18	TRBD2	CASSPAGGQDEQFF	TGTGCCAGCTCACCAGCGGGAGGCCAGGATGAGCAGTTCTTC
TRBJ1-5	-	TRBV5-6	-	CASSVDRPSNQPQHF	TGTGCCAGCAGCGTAGACAGACCTAGCAATCAGCCCCAGCATTTT
TRBJ1-5	-	TRBV19	-	CASSMLGAIRNQPQHF	TGTGCCAGTAGTATGTTGGGGGCGATTCGCAATCAGCCCCAGCATTTT
TRBJ1-2	-	TRBV7-9	-	CASSLGRQTITYGYTF	TGTGCCAGCAGCTTAGGGAGACAGACCATCACCTATGGCTACACCTTC
TRBJ1-5	-	TRBV16	TRBD1	CASRLTGAVRQPQHF	TGTGCCAGCAGGCTGACAGGGGCGGTACGACAGCCCCAGCATTTT
TRBJ1-1	-	TRBV7-2	-	CASSSGQNTEAFF	TGTGCCAGCAGCTCGGGACAGAACACTGAAGCTTTCTTT
TRBJ1-6	few	TRBV2	TRBD1	CASSGSGQGNSGSYSPLHF	TGTGCCAGCAGCGGGTCGGGACAGGGAAACTCGGGATCCTATTCACCCCTCCACTTT
TRBJ1-2	-	TRBV19	TRBD1	CASSIHGQGRTNYGYTF	TGTGCCAGTAGTATACACGGACAGGGTAGAACTAACTATGGCTACACCTTC
TRBJ2-2	-	TRBV19	-	CASSQARGTGELFF	TGTGCCAGTAGCCAGGCCCGGGGGACCGGGGAGCTGTTTTTT
TRBJ2-1	-	TRBV7-3	TRBD1	CASSYPFGTEKFF	TGTGCCAGCAGCTACCCTTTCGGGACAGAGAAGTTCTTC
TRBJ2-3	-	TRBV5-1	-	CASSLRSGSTDTQYF	TGCGCCAGCAGCTTGCGGAGCGGGAGCACAGATACGCAGTATTTT
TRBJ2-1	many	TRBV4-3	-	CASSQAGGVEASSYNEQFF	TGCGCCAGCAGCCAAGCCGGGGGAGTAGAAGCAAGCTCCTACAATGAGCAGTTCTTC
TRBJ1-3	-	TRBV12-5	-	CASGGDWLSGNTIYF	TGTGCTAGTGGGGGGGACTGGCTCTCTGGAAACACCATATATTTT
TRBJ2-1	-	TRBV21-1	-	CASSRGLTRGNEQFF	TGTGCCAGCAGCAGAGGACTCACCCGGGGCAATGAGCAGTTCTTC
TRBJ2-2	-	TRBV6-5	-	CATHRGTNTGELFF	TGTGCCACCCATCGGGGTACGAACACCGGGGAGCTGTTTTTT
TRBJ1-1	once	TRBV20-1	-	CSARDETEAFF	TGCAGTGCTAGAGATGAGACTGAAGCTTTCTTT
TRBJ2-1	-	TRBV5-1	-	CASNREFSYNEQFF	TGCGCCAGCAACCGGGAATTCTCCTACAATGAGCAGTTCTTC